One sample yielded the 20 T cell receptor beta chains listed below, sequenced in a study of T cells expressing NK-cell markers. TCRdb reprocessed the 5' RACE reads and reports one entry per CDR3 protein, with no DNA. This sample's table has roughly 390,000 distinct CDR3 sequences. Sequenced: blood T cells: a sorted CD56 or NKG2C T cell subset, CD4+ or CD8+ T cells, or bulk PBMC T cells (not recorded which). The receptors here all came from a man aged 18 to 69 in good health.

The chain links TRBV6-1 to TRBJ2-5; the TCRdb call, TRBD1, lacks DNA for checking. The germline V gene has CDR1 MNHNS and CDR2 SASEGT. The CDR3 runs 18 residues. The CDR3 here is CATRNTTPRGANEETQYF.

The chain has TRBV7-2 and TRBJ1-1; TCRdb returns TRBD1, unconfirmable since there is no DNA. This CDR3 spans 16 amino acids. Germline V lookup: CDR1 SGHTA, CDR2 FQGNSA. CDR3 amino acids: CASSLGGGRMNTEAFF.

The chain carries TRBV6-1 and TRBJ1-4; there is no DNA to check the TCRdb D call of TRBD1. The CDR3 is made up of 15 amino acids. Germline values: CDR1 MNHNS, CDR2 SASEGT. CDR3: CASTDTGTANEKLFF.

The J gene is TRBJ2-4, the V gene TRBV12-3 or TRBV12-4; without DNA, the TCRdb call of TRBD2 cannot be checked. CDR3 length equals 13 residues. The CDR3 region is CASSLIGGNIQYF.

The CDR3: CASSLGGMNTDTQYF. V and J are TRBV11-2 and TRBJ2-3; there is no DNA to check the TCRdb D call of TRBD1. The CDR3 totals 15 residues. From germline, CDR1 is SGHAT and CDR2 FQNNGV.

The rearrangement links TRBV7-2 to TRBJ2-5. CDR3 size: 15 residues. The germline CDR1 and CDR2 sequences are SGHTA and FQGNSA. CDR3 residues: CASSPRALYQETQYF.

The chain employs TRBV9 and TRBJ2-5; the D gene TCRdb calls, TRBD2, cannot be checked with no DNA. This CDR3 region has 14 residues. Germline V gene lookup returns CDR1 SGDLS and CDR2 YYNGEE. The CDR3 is CASSRRGSQETQYF. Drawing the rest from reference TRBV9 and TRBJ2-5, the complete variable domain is DSGVTQTPKHLITATGQRVTLRCSPRSGDLSVYWYQQSLDQGLQFLIQYYNGEERAKGNILERFSAQQFPDLHSELNLSSLELGDSALYFCASSRRGSQETQYFGPGTRLLVL.

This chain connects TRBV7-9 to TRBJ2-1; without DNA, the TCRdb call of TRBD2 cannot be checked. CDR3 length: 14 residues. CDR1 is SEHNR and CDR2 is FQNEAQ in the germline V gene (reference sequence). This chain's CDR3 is CASSLEGQYNEQFF.

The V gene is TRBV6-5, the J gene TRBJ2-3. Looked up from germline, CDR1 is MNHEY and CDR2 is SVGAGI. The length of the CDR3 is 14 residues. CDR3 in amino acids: CASSYTGSTDTQYF.

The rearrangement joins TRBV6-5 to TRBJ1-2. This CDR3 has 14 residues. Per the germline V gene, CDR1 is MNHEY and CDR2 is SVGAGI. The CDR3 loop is CASSYKGALYGYTF.

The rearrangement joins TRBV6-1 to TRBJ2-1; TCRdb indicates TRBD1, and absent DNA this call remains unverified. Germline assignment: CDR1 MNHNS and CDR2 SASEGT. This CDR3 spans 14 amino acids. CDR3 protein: CASRKQGAVNEQFF.

This CDR3 is CASSRGLGTDTQYF. This chain uses TRBV5-1 with TRBJ2-3; TCRdb calls TRBD1, which cannot be checked without DNA. This CDR3 spans 14 amino acids. CDR1 is SGHRS, CDR2 YFSETQ, per germline.

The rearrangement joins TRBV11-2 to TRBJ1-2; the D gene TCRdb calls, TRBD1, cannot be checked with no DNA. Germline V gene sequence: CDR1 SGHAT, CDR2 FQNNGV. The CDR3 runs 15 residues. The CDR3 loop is CASSFPPRGVGGYTF.

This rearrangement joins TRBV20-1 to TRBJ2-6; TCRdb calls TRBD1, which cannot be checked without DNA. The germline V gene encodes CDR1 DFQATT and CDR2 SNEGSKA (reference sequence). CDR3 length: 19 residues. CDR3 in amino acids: CSAMPPPGQGTSGANVLTF.

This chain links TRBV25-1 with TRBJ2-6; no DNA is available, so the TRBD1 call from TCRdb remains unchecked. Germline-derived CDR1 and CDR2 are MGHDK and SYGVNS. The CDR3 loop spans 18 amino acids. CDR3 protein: CASSEQTGMWSGANVLTF. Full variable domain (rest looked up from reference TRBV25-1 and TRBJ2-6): EADIYQTPRYLVIGTGKKITLECSQTMGHDKMYWYQQDPGMELHLIHYSYGVNSTEKGDLSSESTVSRIRTEHFPLTLESARPSHTSQYLCASSEQTGMWSGANVLTFGAGSRLTVL.

The CDR3 sequence is CAWKEGLSSYEQYF. This rearrangement joins TRBV30 to TRBJ2-7; TCRdb gives TRBD2 as the D gene, but with no DNA this cannot be confirmed. The CDR3 consists of 14 residues. Per the germline V gene, CDR1 is GTSNPN and CDR2 is SVGIG (reference sequence).

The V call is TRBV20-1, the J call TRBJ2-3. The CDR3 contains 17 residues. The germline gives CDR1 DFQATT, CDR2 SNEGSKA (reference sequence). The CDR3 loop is CSGVRATVGVATDTQYF.

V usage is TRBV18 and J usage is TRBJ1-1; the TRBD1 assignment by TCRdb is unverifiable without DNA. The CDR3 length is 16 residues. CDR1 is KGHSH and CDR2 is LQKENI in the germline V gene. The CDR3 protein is CASSPPRGGLNTEAFF. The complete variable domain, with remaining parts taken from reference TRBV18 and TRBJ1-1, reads NAGVMQNPRHLVRRRGQEARLRCSPMKGHSHVYWYRQLPEEGLKFMVYLQKENIIDESGMPKERFSAEFPKEGPSILRIQQVVRGDSAAYFCASSPPRGGLNTEAFFGQGTRLTVV.

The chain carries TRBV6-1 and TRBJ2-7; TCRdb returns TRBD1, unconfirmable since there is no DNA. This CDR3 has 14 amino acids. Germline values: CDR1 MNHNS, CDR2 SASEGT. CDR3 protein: CASRGQARTYEQYF.

The CDR3 protein is CSAGNTYKNIQYF. The chain recombines TRBV20-1 with TRBJ2-4. CDR1 is DFQATT and CDR2 is SNEGSKA in the germline V gene (reference sequence). This CDR3 is built from 13 residues.